This entry lists 2 T cell receptor beta chains sequenced from one sample in a study of shared clonotypes between healthy human individuals (TCRdb year 2020). The library relied on the immunoSEQ multiplex PCR assay. TCRdb obtained this table from immuneACCESS and retained in-frame rearrangements with V and J assigned. These tables miss some clones; where compared with another copy, unresolved V genes account for less than half of the shortfall, and the remainder is unexplained. For this sample there are 1,400,000 or so clones; approximately 98.5% appear just once. The ten largest clonotypes hold roughly 0.35% of the sample. Material for sequencing was naive CD4+ T cells sorted from blood. The cell subset or site label, read with the paper, signifies: CD45RA+ positively selected. These receptors all stem from a young man in good health.

Worth noting for this clone: Different DNA sequences within this sample yield the same CDR3. V usage is TRBV5-1 and J usage is TRBJ1-2; 9 bases are a match to TRBD1. This CDR3 contains 15 residues. Germline CDR1 and CDR2: SGHRS and YFSETQ. V trimming: 4 bases; J trimming: 0 bases; junction bases outside the gene matches: 4. The CDR3 DNA reads TGCGCCAGCAGCACGGGACAGGGCGCTAACTATGGCTACACCTTC. Encoded protein: CASSTGQGANYGYTF.

The rearrangement uses TRBV18 and TRBJ1-5, with D perhaps TRBD1 (5 bases). V lost 4 bases, J lost 3 bases, and 10 bases lay in between. CDR1 KGHSH and CDR2 LQKENI come from the germline V gene. CDR3 size: 14 residues. The CDR3 protein is CASSQTGNNQPQHF. CDR3 sequence (DNA): TGTGCCAGCTCACAAACAGGAAACAATCAGCCCCAGCATTTT.